The following is a TCR beta chain sequence with its context. This specimen includes other DNA sequences encoding the same CDR3. Each subset's genomic DNA was shared equally among a number of immunoSEQ plates. Generated by immunoSEQ multiplex PCR, the TCRdb table keeps only in-frame clones and is missing some. Of approximately 2.4 million clones in the sample, more than 90% were seen once. The data derive from a study of shared clonotypes between healthy human individuals. The CDR3 is 15 amino acids. Germline assignment: CDR1 SGHNT and CDR2 YYREEE (reference sequence). The V end was cut by 3 bases, the J end by 0 bases, with 7 bases between. CD45RA-negative memory and CD45RA+ naive subsets were split from the CD4+ cells.

The sequenced material came from naive CD4+ T cells sorted from blood. Subset reported: CD45RA+ positively selected. The genes are TRBV5-4 and TRBJ2-6; possible D gene TRBD1, 6 bases. The origin of this receptor is a young man in good health. The CDR3 loop is CASSSQGSGANVLTF. The CDR3 DNA reads TGTGCCAGCAGCTCACAGGGCTCTGGGGCCAACGTCCTGACTTTC.